The source of this T cell receptor beta chain is a study of T-cell memory formation after mild COVID-19. The V end was cut by 3 bases, the J end by 4 bases, with 8 bases between. The CDR3 contains 12 residues. Germline assignment: CDR1 DFQATT and CDR2 SNEGSKA (reference sequence). MiXCR, run by TCRdb on the 5' RACE reads, gives a single entry per CDR3 protein. Of a few hundred thousand distinct CDR3 sequences listed, 16% are singletons. The receptor was isolated from a man between 18 and 29 years old who had mild COVID-19 (a few samples of this study predate the infection). Cell type and time point are not known. The chain carries TRBV20-1 and TRBJ2-3; no clear D gene. Material for sequencing was PBMCs or a T cell subset sorted from them (not recorded which). The CDR3 is CSARHPADTQYF. The DNA of the CDR3 is TGCAGTGCTAGGCACCCCGCAGATACGCAGTATTTT.